This record looks at one T cell receptor beta chain sequence and its context. This record belongs to a study of early T cells in non-severe SARS-CoV-2 infection. TCRdb reprocessed the 5' RACE reads with MiXCR, giving one entry per CDR3 protein. The sample contains approximately 81,000 distinct CDR3 sequences, less than 8% of which appear only once. In germline, CDR1 is SQVTM, CDR2 ANQGSEA. The CDR3 sequence is 16 residues long. V was pared by 6 bases and J by 3 bases, with 16 bases of the junction left unmatched. The sequence was collected from an adult who was a healthcare worker with PCR-confirmed SARS-CoV-2 infection or an uninfected control (not recorded which). Sequenced sample: whole blood. The chain uses TRBV29-1 and TRBJ1-1; 7 bases fit TRBD1. CDR3: CSVYKQGREWDTEAFF. CDR3 in DNA: TGCAGCGTATATAAACAGGGGAGAGAGTGGGACACTGAAGCTTTCTTT.